Sequencing of this T cell receptor beta chain was carried out in a study of blood T cell repertoires in COVID-19. Study as a whole: Some COVID-19 samples were acute and others convalescent; all came from the United States, Italy and Spain. The cDNA or gDNA used as material had been derived from T cells, B-cell-depleted T cells, or PBMCs.

In germline, CDR1 is GTSNPN, CDR2 SVGIG (reference sequence). This CDR3 has 11 amino acids. The V and J ends lost 5 bases and 6 bases respectively, with 8 bases between them. While infection was still active, Seattle patients were enrolled and then followed longitudinally. Original methodology: Amplification of reference gene primers was used by the study to estimate nucleated cell counts. Sequenced by immunoSEQ multiplex PCR; TCRdb stores in-frame clones only, minus some. That table supplies the V and J calls and clone size; D and trimming were determined from the DNA. The data contain approximately 440,000 clones, 70% to 90% of them seen just once; the ten biggest clones take up 10% to 15%.

The chain recombines TRBV30 with TRBJ2-1; D call uncertain. This TCR came from a woman aged 50 to 65 with COVID-19, enrolled during active disease. Sequences were obtained from peripheral blood. The CDR3: CAWAGSNEQFF. CDR3 sequence (DNA): TGTGCCTGGGCCGGTAGCAATGAGCAGTTCTTC.